This T cell receptor beta chain was sequenced in a study of molecular identifiers for immune sequencing clone quantification (dated by TCRdb to the late 2010s). Study-wide context: For a replicate experiment, RNA from roughly 20,000 or 100,000 naive CD8 T cells was divided into five aliquots, of which four were sequenced. The study was a methods study using CD8 T cells to benchmark molecular-identifier clustering-based TCR repertoire sequencing (MIDCIRS) and TCR RNA copy counting.

In the germline V gene (reference sequence), CDR1 corresponds to SGHKS and CDR2 to YYEKEE. Germline trimming: 3 bases from V, 5 bases from J; junction bases outside gene matches: 9. The CDR3 runs 15 residues from the cysteine to the phenylalanine. Here the CDR3 DNA is all that survives: 45 bases in frame from base 1. Naive CD8 T cell libraries were made from 20,000 to 1,000,000 sorted cells using 10%, 30% or 50% of purified RNA. Naive CD8 T cells were FACS-sorted as CD8+CD4-CCR7+CD45RA+ on a BD FACSAria II into RLT Plus buffer. To test detection sensitivity, Jurkat RNA equal to fewer than 13 TCR copies was added to samples of about 20,000-1,000,000 naive CD8 T cells. CD8 T cells were enriched with RosetteSep CD8+ T Cell Enrichment Cocktail and Ficoll-Paque, followed by ACK red cell lysis. Study-wide conclusions, independent of this receptor: Highly expanded clone sizes could be underestimated because identical TCR molecules may share a barcode. The naive libraries included spiked-in Jurkat TCR RNA (about 9 copies' worth), and this Jurkat TCR RNA is not part of the donor repertoire. Spiked-in Jurkat TCR RNA equal to a single cell's worth was reported to be detectable even within 1,100,000 naive CD8 T cells. In CMV-specific effector cells, over 99% of molecules were held by clones above 20 RNA copies, whereas under 1% of molecules were held by such clones in naive cells. Modeling indicated about 3 TCR RNA copies recovered per cell, compared with roughly 10 by digital PCR, which implies a capture efficiency of about 31%. Without barcode sub-clustering, chimeric consensus sequences inflated TCR diversity; chimeras reached as high as 47%.

Library preparation was by PCR. Data came from a NextSeq 500. Bulk TCR libraries were generated as previously described, with the TCR primers listed in Table S5 used. The Qiagen AllPrep DNA/RNA kit was used to purify total RNA. Before analysis, reads from multiple sequencing runs of the same library were pooled. The source study handled its data this way. Reads were retained only if the reads had an exact TCR constant sequence, and the retained reads were trimmed to 150 nt and grouped according to their 12-nt molecular barcodes. Reads inside each barcode group were sub-clustered using a 15% Levenshtein threshold, and a quality-weighted consensus sequence was constructed for each RNA molecule. Non-functional sequences were filtered out, along with any lower-count sequence sitting one edit away from another sequence. Based on a fit of two negative binomial distributions, barcode sub-clusters having less than 20% of the maximum read count were discarded. The raw public reads went through TCRdb reprocessing: fastp at Q25, MiXCR clone calling, in-frame beta chains kept. Rows with one shared CDR3 protein collapse into an entry with the most common genes and DNA. The V and J calls come from TCRdb's annotation, not from the publication. In all, the sample holds about half a million distinct CDR3 sequences, and under 30% of those were seen once. Roughly 0.77% of the sample rests with the top ten.

The table lists this clonotype with many counts. The antigen it recognizes is unknown. Base qualities are not at hand, and no much larger clone is one base apart. The chain is made from TRBV5-5 and TRBJ2-7; TRBD1 agrees with 9 junctional bases. What was sequenced was naive CD8+ T cells from blood, with Jurkat cell RNA spiked in. The cell subset or site tag for this specimen amounts to: FACS-sorted CD8+CD4-CCR7+CD45RA+ naive T cells. The sequence was collected from a human donor in good health. Some libraries in this study had Jurkat cell RNA spiked in. The DNA sequence is as follows: TGTGCCAGCAGCTCTCCGGGACAGGGATTCCACGAGCAGTACTTC. Its amino acids are CASSSPGQGFHEQYF.